A selection of T cell receptor beta chains follows, all from one sample in a study of cytomegalovirus exposure and HLA in healthy donors. Assay used: immunoSEQ multiplex PCR; TCRdb lists only in-frame clones, some missing. This table holds nearly 110,000 clones, about 80% found once. Sequencing was done on a sample of PBMCs. The receptors shown here come from a man in his thirties or forties in good health and CMV-seronegative. Both conserved end residues are part of each CDR3.

j_call: TRBJ1-3
cdr3_length: 15
v_call: TRBV28
cdr3_aa: CASSLGQYSGNTIYF

j_call: TRBJ1-2
cdr3_length: 15
v_call: TRBV5-6
cdr3_aa: CASSFRRVSLGGYTF

j_call: TRBJ1-5
cdr3_length: 14
v_call: TRBV21-1
cdr3_aa: CASSKYAGNQPQHF

j_call: TRBJ1-4
cdr3_length: 14
v_call: TRBV2
cdr3_aa: CASGPGTAFGKLFF

j_call: TRBJ2-3
cdr3_length: 12
v_call: TRBV11-3
cdr3_aa: CASSLVHDTQYF

j_call: TRBJ2-1
cdr3_length: 16
v_call: TRBV18
cdr3_aa: CASSPGASGSYNEQFF

j_call: TRBJ1-4
cdr3_length: 15
v_call: TRBV5-5
cdr3_aa: CASSWRGQPNEKLFF

j_call: TRBJ2-5
cdr3_length: 15
v_call: TRBV5-6
cdr3_aa: CASSLDPGSPETQYF

j_call: TRBJ1-6
cdr3_length: 14
v_call: TRBV30
cdr3_aa: CAWRLAGYNSPLHF

j_call: TRBJ2-1
cdr3_length: 14
v_call: TRBV7-2
cdr3_aa: CASSLPTGWGEQFF

j_call: TRBJ2-7
cdr3_length: 14
v_call: TRBV27
cdr3_aa: CASSLRGLGYEQYF

j_call: TRBJ2-7
cdr3_length: 15
v_call: TRBV4-1
cdr3_aa: CASSQEGDSSYEQYF

j_call: TRBJ2-3
cdr3_length: 15
v_call: TRBV5-4
cdr3_aa: CASSLELAGTDTQYF

j_call: NA
cdr3_length: 12
v_call: TRBV5-4
cdr3_aa: CASSHRGYEQYF

j_call: TRBJ1-1
cdr3_length: 19
v_call: TRBV27
cdr3_aa: CASSLSLSKLGPPSTEAFF

j_call: TRBJ1-6
cdr3_length: 13
v_call: TRBV6-1
cdr3_aa: CASSERSLSPLHF

j_call: TRBJ2-6
cdr3_length: 16
v_call: TRBV2
cdr3_aa: CASRGQGSSGANVLTF